Following are 5 T cell receptor beta chains from one sample sequenced in a study of T cells in Graves' hyperthyroidism and ophthalmopathy. Amplification yielded TCR beta CDR3 regions, with RNA transcripts as the source. HTBI primers were used for first-round RT-PCR of the TCR CDR3. TCRdb re-analysed the multiplex PCR reads in MiXCR, keeping a single row per CDR3 protein. The data hold under 250,000 distinct CDR3 sequences, with about a sixth observed a single time. Sequencing was performed on blood. Receptor source: a woman aged 45-59 years with Graves' hyperthyroidism.

There are many counts of this clonotype. The V gene is TRBV29-1, the J gene TRBJ2-7; 12 bases map to TRBD2. This CDR3 contains 14 residues. V trimming: 2 bases; J trimming: 6 bases; junction bases outside the gene matches: 5. CDR1 and CDR2 (germline): SQVTM, ANQGSEA. The CDR3 protein is CSVEQLAGGFEQYF. CDR3 DNA: TGCAGCGTTGAACAACTAGCGGGAGGTTTCGAGCAGTACTTC.

This clonotype was picked up many times. V and J are TRBV20-1 and TRBJ1-1, with D tentatively TRBD1 (5 bases). V shed 6 bases and J shed 6 bases, with 14 bases lying between them. CDR1 is DFQATT, CDR2 SNEGSKA, per germline (reference sequence). The CDR3 sequence is 12 residues long. For the CDR3, the DNA is TGCAGTGCCCCATTTTTGGGGGCTGAAGCTTTCTTT. Translation: CSAPFLGAEAFF.

This clonotype was recorded many times. J is TRBJ1-2 and V is TRBV12-3 or TRBV12-4; D gene unclear. This CDR3 comprises 13 residues. Trimming took off 3 bases at V and 3 bases at J, with 8 bases between the two ends. The CDR3 region has the DNA TGTGCCAGCAGTTTCGCGGCTGACTATGGCTACACCTTC. Translation: CASSFAADYGYTF.

This clonotype was seen more than once but under ten times. The rearrangement links TRBV29-1 to TRBJ2-7; D might be TRBD1 (5 bases). The V end lost 2 bases, the J end lost 0 bases, and 23 bases lay between the germline ends. This CDR3 contains 18 residues. The germline CDR1 and CDR2 sequences are SQVTM and ANQGSEA. CDR3 amino acids: CSVELKFQGTKSSYEQYF. DNA for the CDR3: TGCAGCGTTGAATTAAAGTTTCAGGGCACGAAGAGCTCCTACGAGCAGTACTTC.

This clonotype was counted only a few times. This chain joins TRBV4-2 and TRBJ2-5, with D possibly TRBD2 on 5 matching bases. CDR3 length: 14 amino acids. Trimming removed 1 base from V and 13 bases from J, with 19 bases in between. Germline V CDR1 and CDR2: LGHNA, YNFKEQ. The CDR3 protein is CASSQGLDWPVLYF. Here the CDR3 DNA reads TGTGCCAGCAGCCAAGGCCTGGACTGGCCGGTACTGTACTTC.